The clone carrying this T cell receptor beta chain came up a few times. This CDR3 spans 12 amino acids. V was clipped by 2 bases and J by 7 bases, with 7 bases between them. From germline, CDR1 is SGHRS and CDR2 YFSETQ. The entry originates in a study of T-cell reconstitution after alpha-beta-depleted transplantation in children. Preparing the TCRbeta library involved the use of unique molecular identifiers. TCRdb recomputed calls from the PCR reads with MiXCR, one row per CDR3 protein. Seen here are approximately 1,000,000 distinct CDR3 sequences, 25% to 30% observed once, and the top ten hold roughly 31%.

The sequence was obtained from a boy under three years old who had a stem cell transplant for SCID, so the T cells may come from the graft donor. The sample in question was PBMCs, mostly from graft donor cells, obtained 360 days after TCRalphabeta/CD19-depleted stem cell transplant. This chain connects TRBV5-1 to TRBJ2-1; no clear D. CDR3 sequence (DNA): TGCGCCAGCAGCTTTACAGTAAATGAGCAGTTCTTC. Amino acid sequence: CASSFTVNEQFF.